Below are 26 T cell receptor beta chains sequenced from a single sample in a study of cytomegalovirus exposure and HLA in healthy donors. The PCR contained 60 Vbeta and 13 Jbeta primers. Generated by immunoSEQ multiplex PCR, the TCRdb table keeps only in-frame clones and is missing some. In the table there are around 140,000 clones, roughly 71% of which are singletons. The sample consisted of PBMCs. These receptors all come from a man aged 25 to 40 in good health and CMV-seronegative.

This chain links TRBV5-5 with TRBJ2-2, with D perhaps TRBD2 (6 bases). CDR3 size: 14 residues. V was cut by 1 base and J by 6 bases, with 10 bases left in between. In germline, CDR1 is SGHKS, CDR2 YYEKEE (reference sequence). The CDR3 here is CASSLFGSPGELFF. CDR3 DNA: TGTGCCAGCAGCTTGTTCGGGAGCCCCGGGGAGCTGTTTTTT.

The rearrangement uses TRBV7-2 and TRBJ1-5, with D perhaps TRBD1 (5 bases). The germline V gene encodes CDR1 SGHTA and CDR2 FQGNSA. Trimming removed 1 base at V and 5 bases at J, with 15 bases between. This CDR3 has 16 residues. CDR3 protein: CASSLDPRGLHQPQHF. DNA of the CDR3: TGTGCCAGCAGCTTAGACCCCCGGGGGTTACATCAGCCCCAGCATTTT. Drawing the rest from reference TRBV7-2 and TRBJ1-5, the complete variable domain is GAGVSQSPSNKVTEKGKDVELRCDPISGHTALYWYRQSLGQGLEFLIYFQGNSAPDKSGLPSDRFSAERTGGSVSTLTIQRTQQEDSAVYLCASSLDPRGLHQPQHFGDGTRLSIL.

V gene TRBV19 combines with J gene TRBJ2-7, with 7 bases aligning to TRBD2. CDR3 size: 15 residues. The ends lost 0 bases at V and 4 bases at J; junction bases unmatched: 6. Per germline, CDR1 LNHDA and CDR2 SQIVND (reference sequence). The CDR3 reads CASSIDGTTNYEQYF. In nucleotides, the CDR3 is TGTGCCAGTAGTATAGATGGGACTACCAATTACGAGCAGTACTTC.

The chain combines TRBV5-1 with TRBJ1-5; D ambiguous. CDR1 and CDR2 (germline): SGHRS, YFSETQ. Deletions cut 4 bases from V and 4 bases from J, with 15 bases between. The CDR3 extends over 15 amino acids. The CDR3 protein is CASSTDGSGNQPQHF. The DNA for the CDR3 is TGCGCCAGCAGCACGGACGGGAGTGGGAATCAGCCCCAGCATTTT.

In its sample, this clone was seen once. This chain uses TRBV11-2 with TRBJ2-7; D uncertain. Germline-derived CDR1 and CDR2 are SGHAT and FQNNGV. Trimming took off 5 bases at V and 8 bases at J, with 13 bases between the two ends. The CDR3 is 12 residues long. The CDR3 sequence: CASSPVSRQQYF. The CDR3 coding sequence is TGTGCCAGCAGCCCAGTTTCCCGCCAGCAGTACTTC.

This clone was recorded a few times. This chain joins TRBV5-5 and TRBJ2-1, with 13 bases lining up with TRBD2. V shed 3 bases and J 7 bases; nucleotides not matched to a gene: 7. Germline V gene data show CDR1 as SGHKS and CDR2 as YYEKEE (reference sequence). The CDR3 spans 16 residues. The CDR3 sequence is CASSSWTSGRSNEQFF. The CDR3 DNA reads TGTGCCAGCAGCTCTTGGACTAGCGGGAGATCGAATGAGCAGTTCTTC.

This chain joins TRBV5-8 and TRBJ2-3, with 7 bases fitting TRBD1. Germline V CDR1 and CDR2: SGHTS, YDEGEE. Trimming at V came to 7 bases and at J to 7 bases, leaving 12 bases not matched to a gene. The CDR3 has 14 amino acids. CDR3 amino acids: CASRHRDRVNTQYF. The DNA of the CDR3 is TGTGCCAGCCGTCACCGCGACAGGGTAAATACGCAGTATTTT.

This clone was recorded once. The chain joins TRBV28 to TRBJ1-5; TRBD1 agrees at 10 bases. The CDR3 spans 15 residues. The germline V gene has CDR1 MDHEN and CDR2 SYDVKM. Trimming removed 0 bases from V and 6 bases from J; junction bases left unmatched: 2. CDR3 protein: CASSLWTGGGQPQHF. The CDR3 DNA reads TGTGCCAGCAGTTTATGGACAGGGGGCGGTCAGCCCCAGCATTTT.

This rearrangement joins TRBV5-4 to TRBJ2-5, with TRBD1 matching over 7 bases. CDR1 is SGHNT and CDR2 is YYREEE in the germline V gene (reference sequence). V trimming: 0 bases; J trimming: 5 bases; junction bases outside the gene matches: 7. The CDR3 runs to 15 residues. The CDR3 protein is CASSLEGGQWETQYF. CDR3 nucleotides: TGTGCCAGCAGCTTGGAAGGGGGACAGTGGGAGACCCAGTACTTC.

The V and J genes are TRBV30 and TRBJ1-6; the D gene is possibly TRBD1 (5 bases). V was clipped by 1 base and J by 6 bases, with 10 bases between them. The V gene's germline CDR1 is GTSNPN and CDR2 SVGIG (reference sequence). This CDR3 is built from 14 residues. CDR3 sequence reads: CAWSGGGFNSPLHF. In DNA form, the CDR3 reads TGTGCCTGGAGTGGTGGGGGGTTTAATTCACCCCTCCACTTT. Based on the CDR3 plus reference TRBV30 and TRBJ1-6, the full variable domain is SQTIHQWPATLVQPVGSPLSLECTVEGTSNPNLYWYRQAAGRGLQLLFYSVGIGQISSEVPQNLSASRPQDRQFILSSKKLLLSDSGFYLCAWSGGGFNSPLHFGNGTRLTVT.

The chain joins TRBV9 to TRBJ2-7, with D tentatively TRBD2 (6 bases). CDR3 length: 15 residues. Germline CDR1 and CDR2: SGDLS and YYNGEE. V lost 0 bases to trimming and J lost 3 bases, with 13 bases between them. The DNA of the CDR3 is TGTGCCAGCAGCGTAGGAGTGGACGGGAGCTACGAGCAGTACTTC. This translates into CASSVGVDGSYEQYF.

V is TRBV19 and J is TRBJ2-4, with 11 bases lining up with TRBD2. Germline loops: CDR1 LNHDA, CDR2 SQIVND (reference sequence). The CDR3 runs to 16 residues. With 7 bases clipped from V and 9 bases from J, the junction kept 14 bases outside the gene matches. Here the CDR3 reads CASTSGASGRSSIQYF. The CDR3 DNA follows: TGTGCCAGTACCTCTGGGGCTAGCGGGAGGAGTAGCATTCAGTACTTC.

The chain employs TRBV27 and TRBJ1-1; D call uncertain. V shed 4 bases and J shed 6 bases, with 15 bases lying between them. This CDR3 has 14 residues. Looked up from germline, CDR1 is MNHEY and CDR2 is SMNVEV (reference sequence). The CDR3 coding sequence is TGTGCCAGCAGTTCCCCGGGCCCCGGGGCTGAAGCTTTCTTT. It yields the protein CASSSPGPGAEAFF.

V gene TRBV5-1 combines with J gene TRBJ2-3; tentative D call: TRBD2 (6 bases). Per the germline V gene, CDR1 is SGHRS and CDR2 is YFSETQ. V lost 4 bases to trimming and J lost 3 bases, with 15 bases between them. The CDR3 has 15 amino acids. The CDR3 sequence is CASSDIRGRTDTQYF. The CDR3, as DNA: TGCGCCAGCAGCGATATCCGGGGGAGGACAGATACGCAGTATTTT.

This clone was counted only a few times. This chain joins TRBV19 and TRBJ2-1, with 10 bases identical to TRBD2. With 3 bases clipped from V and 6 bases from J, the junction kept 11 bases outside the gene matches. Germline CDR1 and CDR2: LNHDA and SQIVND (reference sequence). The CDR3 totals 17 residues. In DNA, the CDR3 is TGTGCCAGTAGTATTAGCGTAGCGGGAGGTTTGAGCAATGAGCAGTTCTTC. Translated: CASSISVAGGLSNEQFF.

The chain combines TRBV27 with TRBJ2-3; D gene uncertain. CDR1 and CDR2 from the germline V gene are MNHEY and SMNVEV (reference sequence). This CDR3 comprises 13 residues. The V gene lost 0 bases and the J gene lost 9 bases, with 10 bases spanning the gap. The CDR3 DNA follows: TGTGCCAGCAGTTTATCTACTCCCGGGACGCAGTATTTT. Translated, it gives CASSLSTPGTQYF.

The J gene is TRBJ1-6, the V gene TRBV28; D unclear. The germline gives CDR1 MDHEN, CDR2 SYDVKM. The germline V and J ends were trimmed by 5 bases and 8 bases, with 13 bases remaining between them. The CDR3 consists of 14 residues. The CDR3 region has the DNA TGTGCCAGCAGTCTGGACGGAGGTTATTCACCCCTCCACTTT. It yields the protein CASSLDGGYSPLHF.

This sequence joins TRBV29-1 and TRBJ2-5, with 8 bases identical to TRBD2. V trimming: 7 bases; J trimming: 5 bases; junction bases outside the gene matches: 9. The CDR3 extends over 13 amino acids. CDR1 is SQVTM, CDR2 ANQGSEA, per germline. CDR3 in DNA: TGCAGCGGTAGACACCCGGGAGGGGAGACCCAGTACTTC. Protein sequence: CSGRHPGGETQYF.

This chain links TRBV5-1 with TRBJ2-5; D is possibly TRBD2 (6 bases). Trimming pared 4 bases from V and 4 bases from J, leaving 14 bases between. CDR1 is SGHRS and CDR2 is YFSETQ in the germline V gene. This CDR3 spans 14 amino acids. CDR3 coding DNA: TGCGCCAGCAGCGGGGGGACGGGGCTAGAGACCCAGTACTTC. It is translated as CASSGGTGLETQYF.

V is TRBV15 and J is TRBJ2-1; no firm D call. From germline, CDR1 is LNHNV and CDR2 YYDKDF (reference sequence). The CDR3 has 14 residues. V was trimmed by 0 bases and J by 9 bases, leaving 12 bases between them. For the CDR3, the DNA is TGTGCCACCAGCAGAGATCGCCACGCCGGTGAGCAGTTCTTC. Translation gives CATSRDRHAGEQFF.

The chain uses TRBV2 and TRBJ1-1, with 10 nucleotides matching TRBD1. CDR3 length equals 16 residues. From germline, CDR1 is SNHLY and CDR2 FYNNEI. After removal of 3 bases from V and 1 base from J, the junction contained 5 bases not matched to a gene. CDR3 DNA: TGTGCCAGCAGTGAGCCGGGACAGGGGAAGAACACTGAAGCTTTCTTT. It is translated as CASSEPGQGKNTEAFF.

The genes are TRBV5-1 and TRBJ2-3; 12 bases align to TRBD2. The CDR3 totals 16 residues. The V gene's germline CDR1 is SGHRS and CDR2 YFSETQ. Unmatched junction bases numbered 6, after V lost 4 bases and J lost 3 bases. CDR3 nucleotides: TGCGCCAGCAGCCCCCGGACTAGCGGGGATACAGATACGCAGTATTTT. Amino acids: CASSPRTSGDTDTQYF.

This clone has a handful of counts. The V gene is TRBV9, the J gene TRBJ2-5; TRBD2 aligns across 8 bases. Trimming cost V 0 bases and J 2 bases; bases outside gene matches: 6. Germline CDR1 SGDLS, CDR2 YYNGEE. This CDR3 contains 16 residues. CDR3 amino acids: CASSVGASGRQETQYF. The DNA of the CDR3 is TGTGCCAGCAGCGTAGGGGCTAGCGGGCGTCAAGAGACCCAGTACTTC.

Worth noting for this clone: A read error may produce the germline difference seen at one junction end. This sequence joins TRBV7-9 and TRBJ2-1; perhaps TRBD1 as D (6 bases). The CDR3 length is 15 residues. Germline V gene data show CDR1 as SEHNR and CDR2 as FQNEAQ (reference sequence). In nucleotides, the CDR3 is TGTTCCAGCAGCTTAGTGTCTAGGGACAACAATGAGCAGTTCTTC. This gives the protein CSSSLVSRDNNEQFF.

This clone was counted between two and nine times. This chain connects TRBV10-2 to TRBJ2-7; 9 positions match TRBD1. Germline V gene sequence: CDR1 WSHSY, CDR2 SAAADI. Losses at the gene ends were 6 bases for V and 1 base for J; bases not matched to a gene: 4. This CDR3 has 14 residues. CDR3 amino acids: CASRSGQGSYEQYF. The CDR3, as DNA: TGCGCCAGCAGATCGGGACAGGGTTCCTACGAGCAGTACTTC.

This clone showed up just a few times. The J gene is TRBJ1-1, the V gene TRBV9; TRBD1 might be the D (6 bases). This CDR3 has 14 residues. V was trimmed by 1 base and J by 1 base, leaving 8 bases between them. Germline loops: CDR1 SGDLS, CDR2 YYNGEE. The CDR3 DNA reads TGTGCCAGCAGCGTAACAGGGTGGAACACTGAAGCTTTCTTT. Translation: CASSVTGWNTEAFF.